This entry concerns a single TCR beta chain. The data were taken from a study of blood T cell repertoires in COVID-19. TCRdb's copy holds only in-frame clones and misses some; the assay was immunoSEQ multiplex PCR. The sample includes about 61,000 clones, 85% to 90% of them seen just once. The germline V gene has CDR1 SGHNT and CDR2 YENEEA. J gave up 5 bases and V 5 bases, and 4 bases lay outside the gene matches. This CDR3 is built from 13 residues. The rearrangement uses TRBV11-3 and TRBJ2-5; 8 nucleotides align to TRBD1. Sequencing was performed on peripheral blood. This TCR derives from a woman aged 45-59 years with active or convalescent COVID-19. CDR3 sequence reads: CASSLWTGETQYF. The DNA for the CDR3 is TGTGCCAGCAGCCTATGGACAGGGGAGACCCAGTACTTC.